The T cell receptor (beta chain) described here comes from a study of cytomegalovirus exposure and HLA in healthy donors (dated by TCRdb to the late 2010s). Broadly, across the study: A later analysis indicated that the roughly 130 validation repertoires were generated on the platform also employed for the approximately 670 repertoires of the first cohort. The aim of the study was to test whether cataloging public T cell receptors could identify signatures of past pathogen exposure. Along with the approximately 700-subject first cohort, a separate validation cohort of around 120 different subjects was used. The study combined high-throughput TCR immunosequencing, statistical association of individual TCRs with disease status, and machine learning to predict cytomegalovirus infection status. Findings and caveats that apply to the study as a whole: According to the authors, the approach could potentially be generalized to other disease states and immunological phenotypes. In both the original and validation cohorts, the classifier was reported to diagnose cytomegalovirus status with high specificity and sensitivity. Across donors, most TCR sequences were observed very rarely, whereas some public TCRs were present in many individuals. A few of the identified cytomegalovirus-associated TCR beta chains were confirmed in vitro to be specific for cytomegalovirus antigens. All 120 or so repertoires were used to score co-occurrence in the validation cohort in a later analysis, because that analysis had no HLA typing for the cohort. A total of 164 TCR beta chains were listed by the study as associated with cytomegalovirus. In a later analysis, TCRs clustered in the first cohort were found to also tend to co-occur in the roughly 120 validation repertoires, with approximately 95% of cluster scores above 0.

The protocol used for the library was the immunoSEQ multiplex PCR assay. In the source study's methods: To diagnose cytomegalovirus status from the catalog of TCR beta chain sequences, a statistical classification framework was built. In its TCRdb copy, this immuneACCESS table keeps in-frame sequences only and misses some clones. Where compared with another copy, unresolved V genes explain less than half of these, and the others have no known cause. V, J and clone size were drawn from that table, and D and trimming were deduced from the DNA. Across this sample there are more than 90,000 clones, with approximately 90% seen only once. The ten largest clones add up to around 2% of the sample. V was cut back by 4 bases and J by 5 bases, leaving a gap of 20 bases between them. CDR1 and CDR2, per the germline V gene, are SQVTM and ANQGSEA. Spanning cysteine to phenylalanine, the CDR3 consists of 15 amino acids. Just the 45-base CDR3 DNA is kept, in frame starting at base 1.

Separate from the approximately 670-subject first cohort, the validation cohort of around 130 subjects was the group to which the donors belonged. Of note for this clone: The antigen it recognizes is unknown. No base quality values were provided; no much bigger clone lies one nucleotide off.

The sequencing sample was made of PBMCs. The chain uses TRBV29-1 and TRBJ2-5; the D gene is perhaps TRBD1, on 6 matching bases. The clonotype originates from a man aged 18 to 35 in good health and CMV-seronegative. The DNA reads TGCAGCGTTGCCCACCTACAGGGTGTTAGGGAGACCCAGTACTTC. This yields the protein CSVAHLQGVRETQYF.